This entry lists 20 T cell receptor beta chains sequenced from one sample in a study of blood T cell repertoires in COVID-19 (dated by TCRdb to the early 2020s). The library was built by means of the immunoSEQ multiplex PCR assay. Drawn from immuneACCESS, this table holds only the in-frame rearrangements with V and J called that TCRdb kept. Clones are partly lost; checked studies trace under half to an unresolved V gene and leave the rest unexplained. The sample records 240,000 or so clones, 75% to 90% of which are singletons. Around 12% of the sample goes to the ten largest clones. The material sequenced was peripheral blood. Source of these receptors: a woman aged 55-75 years with active or convalescent COVID-19.

J is TRBJ1-1 and V is TRBV5-1; D possibly corresponds to TRBD1 (6 bases). The V end lost 4 bases, the J end lost 1 base, and 17 bases lay between the germline ends. The germline V gene encodes CDR1 SGHRS and CDR2 YFSETQ. CDR3 length: 16 residues. The CDR3 is CASSLQGSTGNTEAFF. DNA of the CDR3: TGCGCCAGCAGCCTACAAGGGTCGACAGGGAACACTGAAGCTTTCTTT.

This chain joins TRBV3-1 (or the pseudogene TRBV3-2) and TRBJ2-6, with D possibly matching TRBD2 (6 bases). Trimming took 3 bases from V and 0 from J, leaving 12 bases between them. The CDR3 runs to 17 residues. Looked up from germline, CDR1 is LGHDT and CDR2 is YNNKEL (reference sequence). The DNA of the CDR3 is TGTGCCAGCAGCCATATCCGGCGGGGCTCTGGGGCCAACGTCCTGACTTTC. This sequence encodes CASSHIRRGSGANVLTF.

The V gene is TRBV7-9, the J gene TRBJ1-3; D gene ambiguous. In germline, CDR1 is SEHNR, CDR2 FQNEAQ (reference sequence). CDR3 length: 15 amino acids. V lost 1 base and J lost 0, with 7 bases in between. Written as DNA, the CDR3 is TGTGCCAGCAGCTTAGTCTTTCTCTCTGGAAACACCATATATTTT. It codes for CASSLVFLSGNTIYF.

This clone was detected only a few times. This CDR3 is also generated by other DNA sequences in the sample. This chain joins TRBV27 and TRBJ1-2; D may be TRBD1 (5 bases). V was pared by 0 bases and J by 7 bases, with 9 bases between. The CDR3 loop spans 13 amino acids. In germline, CDR1 is MNHEY, CDR2 SMNVEV (reference sequence). The CDR3 DNA reads TGTGCCAGCAGTTTATCGGGGGGGACTGGCTACACCTTC. Translating it yields CASSLSGGTGYTF.

The sample holds one count of this clone. The chain has TRBV5-8 and TRBJ1-1; 9 nucleotides agree with TRBD1. Trimming took 4 bases from V and 0 from J; bases not matched to a gene: 4. The CDR3 sequence is 15 residues long. The germline gives CDR1 SGHTS, CDR2 YDEGEE. CDR3 sequence: CASSMGQGLNTEAFF. The CDR3 DNA follows: TGTGCCAGCAGCATGGGACAGGGTTTGAACACTGAAGCTTTCTTT.

This sequence joins TRBV10-2 and TRBJ2-3, with D perhaps TRBD2 (6 bases). The V gene lost 0 bases and the J gene lost 6 bases, with 16 bases spanning the gap. Germline values: CDR1 WSHSY, CDR2 SAAADI. This CDR3 contains 16 residues. The CDR3 DNA is TGCGCCAGCAGTGAGTCCGACTTGCCTCGGGGGGATACGCAGTATTTT. The encoded protein is CASSESDLPRGDTQYF.

The chain carries TRBV5-8 and TRBJ1-3; 10 nucleotides align to TRBD1. The J segment lost 4 bases and the V segment lost 0 bases, leaving 4 bases of the junction unmatched. The CDR3 has 16 amino acids. In germline, CDR1 is SGHTS, CDR2 YDEGEE. Written as DNA, the CDR3 is TGTGCCAGCAGCTTGGGACAGGGGGCGCCGGGAAACACCATATATTTT. Translated, it gives CASSLGQGAPGNTIYF.

This clone has ten or more counts. The chain recombines TRBV6-5 with TRBJ2-2; 10 bases match TRBD1. The CDR3 runs 14 residues. Unmatched junction bases numbered 4, after V lost 8 bases and J lost 4 bases. Germline V gene sequence: CDR1 MNHEY, CDR2 SVGAGI. CDR3 nucleotides: TGTGCCAGCGTCGGGACAGGGGTCACCGGGGAGCTGTTTTTT. Amino acid sequence: CASVGTGVTGELFF.

The rearrangement joins TRBV5-4 to TRBJ1-6; no clear D gene. Germline V lookup: CDR1 SGHNT, CDR2 YYREEE (reference sequence). The V and J ends lost 5 bases and 10 bases respectively, with 13 bases between them. This CDR3 is built from 13 residues. This CDR3 is CASRSSTASPLHF. Here the CDR3 DNA reads TGTGCCAGCAGGTCGAGTACAGCCTCACCCCTCCACTTT.

This CDR3 is CASSYWLAGGVAKNIQYF. The CDR3 nucleotides are TGTGCCAGCAGTTACTGGCTAGCGGGGGGTGTAGCCAAAAACATTCAGTACTTC. The rearrangement uses TRBV6-2 or TRBV6-3 and TRBJ2-4; TRBD2 agrees at 11 bases. This CDR3 region has 18 residues. In germline, CDR1 is MNHEY, CDR2 SVGEGT. The V gene end was trimmed by 1 base and the J gene end by 0 bases; junction bases not matched to a gene: 5.

This clone showed up just once. The rearrangement uses TRBV6-9 and TRBJ2-5, with TRBD2 matching 8 bases. The trim removed 10 bases at V and 9 bases at J, leaving 16 bases unmatched. The CDR3 has 14 amino acids. CDR1 and CDR2 (germline): MNHGY, SVAAGI. CDR3 in amino acids: CATRLKLPGGAQYF. The DNA of the CDR3 is TGTGCCACCAGACTTAAACTCCCCGGGGGGGCCCAGTACTTC.

This clone was counted once. This sequence joins TRBV12-3 or TRBV12-4 and TRBJ1-3; D unresolved. The CDR3 has 13 residues. Trimming removed 6 bases at V and 1 base at J, with 7 bases between. CDR3: CASRTSSGNTIYF. The CDR3 DNA sequence: TGTGCCAGCAGAACATCGTCTGGAAACACCATATATTTT.

The J gene is TRBJ2-1, the V gene TRBV5-1; TRBD2 matches at 9 bases. The CDR3 consists of 15 residues. Germline values: CDR1 SGHRS, CDR2 YFSETQ. V gave up 7 bases and J gave up 7 bases; unmatched junction bases: 12. CDR3 sequence reads: CASWRAGGRRNEQFF. CDR3 DNA: TGCGCCAGCTGGAGAGCGGGGGGCCGGAGGAATGAGCAGTTCTTC.

V is TRBV10-3 and J is TRBJ1-4, with 7 nucleotides matching TRBD1. Germline-derived CDR1 and CDR2 are ENHRY and SYGVKD. Germline trimming cut 2 bases from V and 8 bases from J; bases unmatched to any gene: 5. The CDR3 is 14 amino acids. CDR3 sequence (DNA): TGTGCCATCAGTGAGGGACAGGCCGGGGAAAAACTGTTTTTT. Its protein product is CAISEGQAGEKLFF.

This sequence joins TRBV7-8 and TRBJ2-3; D call uncertain. From germline, CDR1 is SGHVS and CDR2 FQNEAQ. V gave up 5 bases and J gave up 0 bases, with 9 bases separating them. This CDR3 has 14 residues. The CDR3 loop reads CASSPLTSTDTQYF. CDR3 bases: TGTGCCAGCAGCCCCCTAACTAGCACAGATACGCAGTATTTT. Looking up the rest from reference TRBV7-8 and TRBJ2-3 gives the full variable domain: GAGVSQSPRYKVAKRGQDVALRCDPISGHVSLFWYQQALGQGPEFLTYFQNEAQLDKSGLPSDRFFAERPEGSVSTLKIQRTQQEDSAVYLCASSPLTSTDTQYFGPGTRLTVL.

This clone was counted a single time. This rearrangement joins TRBV7-9 to TRBJ2-5; the D gene is possibly TRBD2 (6 bases). There are 15 residues in the CDR3. Trimming pared 7 bases from V and 4 bases from J, leaving 19 bases between. The germline V gene has CDR1 SEHNR and CDR2 FQNEAQ (reference sequence). The CDR3 DNA is TGTGCCAGCACCCTTCTGACTAGTTTATCAGAGACCCAGTACTTC. Translated: CASTLLTSLSETQYF.

There are a few counts of this clone. This chain links TRBV30 with TRBJ1-6, with 7 bases matching TRBD1. The CDR3 sequence is 14 residues long. Germline V gene sequence: CDR1 GTSNPN, CDR2 SVGIG (reference sequence). V was pared by 5 bases and J by 5 bases, with 6 bases of the junction left unmatched. The DNA of the CDR3 is TGTGCCTGGGGCCGACAGGGAAATAATTCACCCCTCCACTTT. This encodes CAWGRQGNNSPLHF.

The J gene is TRBJ1-5, the V gene TRBV6-1, with D possibly TRBD1 on 5 matching bases. The CDR3 sequence is 16 residues long. CDR1 and CDR2 (germline): MNHNS, SASEGT. Trimming pared 0 bases from V and 6 bases from J, leaving 15 bases between. CDR3: CASSEAGGRGLQPQHF. The CDR3 DNA sequence: TGTGCCAGCAGTGAAGCCGGGGGTCGGGGTCTTCAGCCCCAGCATTTT.

The chain is built from TRBV15 and TRBJ1-4; perhaps TRBD1 as D (5 bases). Germline CDR1 is LNHNV and CDR2 is YYDKDF (reference sequence). CDR3 length: 14 residues. V lost 1 base and J 6 bases, leaving 9 bases between the germline ends. The chain's CDR3 is CATSRGGEYEKLFF. The CDR3 DNA follows: TGTGCCACCAGCAGAGGGGGCGAGTATGAAAAACTGTTTTTT.

This clone was seen only once. This sample includes further DNA sequences coding for the same CDR3. The genes are TRBV6-5 and TRBJ1-2; maybe TRBD1 (6 bases). The CDR3 length is 11 residues. V lost 2 bases, J lost 8 bases, and 6 bases lay in between. Per the germline V gene, CDR1 is MNHEY and CDR2 is SVGAGI. CDR3 nucleotide sequence: TGTGCCAGCAGTTACGGGGGCGGCTACACCTTC. As protein: CASSYGGGYTF.